What follows are 4 T cell receptor beta chains derived from one specimen sequenced in a study of T cells in Graves' hyperthyroidism and ophthalmopathy. Researchers amplified the TCR beta CDR3 regions from RNA transcripts. An initial round of RT-PCR targeting the TCR CDR3 relied on the HTBI primer set. In TCRdb, the multiplex PCR reads were re-called with MiXCR into one record per CDR3 protein. The data show approximately 500,000 distinct CDR3 sequences, approximately 44% seen once. What was sequenced was peripheral blood or thyroid tissue (not recorded which). The receptors originated from a woman aged 18 to 35 with Graves' hyperthyroidism.

V and J are TRBV6-4 and TRBJ1-4; the match to TRBD1 covers 7 bases. The germline gives CDR1 MRHNA, CDR2 SNTAGT. There are 13 residues in the CDR3. V lost 4 bases to trimming and J lost 7 bases; unmatched junction nucleotides: 3. CDR3 coding DNA: TGTGCCAGCAGTGGGACAGGTGGTGAAAAACTGTTTTTT. Translating it yields CASSGTGGEKLFF.

The rearrangement joins TRBV20-1 to TRBJ2-1, with D possibly matching TRBD1 (6 bases). V was clipped by 2 bases and J by 1 base, with 15 bases between them. The CDR3 runs 16 residues. The germline V gene encodes CDR1 DFQATT and CDR2 SNEGSKA (reference sequence). In DNA form, the CDR3 reads TGCAGTGCTAGACTGACAGGTTTAGAGTCCTACAATGAGCAGTTCTTC. Translation gives CSARLTGLESYNEQFF.

This clonotype has more than one count but fewer than ten. The J gene is TRBJ2-7, the V gene TRBV15, with D tentatively TRBD2 (5 bases). The J call may be faulty, since TRBJ2-1 better matches the DNA end. The CDR3 runs 19 residues. Per germline, CDR1 LNHNV and CDR2 YYDKDF (reference sequence). The CDR3 nucleotides are TGTGCCACCAGCAGAGATCGAAGACTAACTGGAAGGTCCTACAATGAGCAGTTCTTC. This codes for CATSRDRRLTGRSYNEQFF.

This clonotype was seen just once. V and J are TRBV3-1 and TRBJ1-2; unclear D gene. V gave up 4 bases and J gave up 7 bases, with 13 bases separating them. The CDR3 runs 13 residues. Germline V gene lookup returns CDR1 LGHDT and CDR2 YNNKEL (reference sequence). The CDR3 loop is CASSRTSGSGYTF. DNA of the CDR3: TGTGCCAGCAGCCGGACTAGCGGCTCTGGCTACACCTTC.